The 29 T cell receptor beta chains reported below all come from one sample, sequenced in a study of blood T cell repertoires in COVID-19. Assay: immunoSEQ multiplex PCR; the TCRdb copy retains only in-frame clones and omits some. The sample includes about 220,000 clones, over 70% of them seen just once. The sample was peripheral blood. The receptors come from an older woman with acute or convalescent COVID-19.

In DNA, the CDR3 is TGCGCCAGCAGCACAGGGGCCACCTTTGGCACTGAAGCTTTCTTT. Amino acids: CASSTGATFGTEAFF. The chain joins TRBV10-1 to TRBJ1-1; 7 positions match TRBD1. This CDR3 has 15 residues. In germline, CDR1 is WNHNN, CDR2 SYGVQD (reference sequence). After removal of 6 bases from V and 4 bases from J, the junction contained 11 bases not matched to a gene.

The chain recombines TRBV19 with TRBJ1-1; 7 nucleotides align to TRBD1. The germline V gene has CDR1 LNHDA and CDR2 SQIVND (reference sequence). The CDR3 totals 17 residues. The V and J ends lost 6 bases and 7 bases, in that order; junction bases with no gene match: 20. CDR3 sequence reads: CASRSTIPGQQSFEAFF. CDR3 coding DNA: TGTGCCAGTAGAAGTACCATACCGGGACAGCAGTCTTTTGAAGCTTTCTTT.

The V call is TRBV5-4, the J call TRBJ2-5, with 8 bases that match TRBD2. The CDR3 extends over 14 amino acids. CDR1 and CDR2 from the germline V gene are SGHNT and YYREEE (reference sequence). After removal of 4 bases from V and 3 bases from J, the junction contained 5 bases not matched to a gene. For the CDR3, the DNA is TGTGCCAGCAGCCTCGGGGGGGCTAAAGAGACCCAGTACTTC. It encodes CASSLGGAKETQYF.

This clone was observed a handful of times. The V and J genes are TRBV7-3 and TRBJ2-5, with a possible D match to TRBD2 (6 bases). The germline CDR1 and CDR2 sequences are SGHTA and FQGTGA. The CDR3 is 13 residues long. The V end was cut by 3 bases, the J end by 1 base, with 6 bases between. CDR3 sequence: CASSFGSQETQYF. The CDR3 region has the DNA TGTGCCAGCAGCTTCGGGAGCCAAGAGACCCAGTACTTC.

V and J are TRBV5-1 and TRBJ2-5; TRBD2 agrees at 12 bases. Germline assignment: CDR1 SGHRS and CDR2 YFSETQ. The length of the CDR3 is 16 residues. V dropped 4 bases and J dropped 3; count of bases not matched to a gene: 7. In DNA form, the CDR3 reads TGCGCCAGCAGCACCGCCCTAGCGGGGGGGGAAGAGACCCAGTACTTC. It translates to CASSTALAGGEETQYF.

This clone was detected only a few times. The chain has TRBV6-1 and TRBJ2-5; possible D gene TRBD1, 6 bases. The CDR3 extends over 16 amino acids. V lost 3 bases and J 0 bases, leaving 14 bases between the germline ends. Germline assignment: CDR1 MNHNS and CDR2 SASEGT. The chain's CDR3 is CASSESEDSYQETQYF. DNA of the CDR3: TGTGCCAGCAGTGAGAGTGAGGACAGCTACCAAGAGACCCAGTACTTC.

V usage is TRBV6-2 or TRBV6-3 and J usage is TRBJ1-2, with TRBD1 matching 9 bases. V dropped 1 base and J dropped 2; count of bases not matched to a gene: 2. The germline CDR1 and CDR2 sequences are MNHEY and SVGEGT. This CDR3 region has 15 residues. Here the CDR3 DNA reads TGTGCCAGCAGTTACTACGGACAGGGGAACTATGGCTACACCTTC. Amino acids: CASSYYGQGNYGYTF.

This chain connects TRBV5-1 to TRBJ2-2; unclear D gene. CDR1 is SGHRS, CDR2 YFSETQ, per germline. Trimming shortened V by 3 bases and J by 6 bases, and 12 bases separated the two germline ends. The CDR3 is 14 amino acids. In nucleotides, the CDR3 is TGCGCCAGCAGCTCGGAGCGCACGGCCGGGGAGCTGTTTTTT. Its translation is CASSSERTAGELFF.

The chain links TRBV2 to TRBJ2-3; 10 nucleotides match TRBD2. From germline, CDR1 is SNHLY and CDR2 FYNNEI. The CDR3 contains 16 residues. V lost 0 bases to trimming and J lost 1 base; unmatched junction nucleotides: 1. CDR3 sequence: CASSEALAGGTDTQYF. In DNA, the CDR3 is TGTGCCAGCAGTGAAGCGCTAGCGGGGGGCACAGATACGCAGTATTTT.

V usage is TRBV6-6 and J usage is TRBJ1-3; D remains ambiguous. With 2 bases removed from V and 7 bases from J, the gap between germline ends came to 18 bases. Germline V CDR1 and CDR2: MNHNY, SVGAGI (reference sequence). This CDR3 region has 16 residues. The CDR3 loop reads CASSYAQARPGNTIYF. CDR3 coding DNA: TGTGCCAGCAGTTACGCCCAGGCCCGTCCCGGTAACACCATATATTTT.

J is TRBJ2-7 and V is TRBV7-8; 7 bases match TRBD2. The germline CDR1 and CDR2 sequences are SGHVS and FQNEAQ. The V segment lost 8 bases and the J segment 2 bases; nucleotides outside the gene matches: 3. This CDR3 has 12 amino acids. CDR3 coding DNA: TGTGCCAGCCAGCGGGGACCCTACGAGCAGTACTTC. It codes for CASQRGPYEQYF.

This clone was seen more than once but under ten times. The chain is built from TRBV6-5 and TRBJ1-1; D uncertain. Trimming left V 4 bases short and J 0 bases short, with 6 bases between. This CDR3 is 13 amino acids long. CDR1 MNHEY and CDR2 SVGAGI come from the germline V gene. CDR3 DNA: TGTGCCAGCAGTTGGGCTTTGAACACTGAAGCTTTCTTT. Encoded protein: CASSWALNTEAFF.

This sequence joins TRBV6-5 and TRBJ1-3; possibly TRBD1 for D (5 bases). Trimming took 7 bases from V and 2 from J, leaving 15 bases between them. Germline CDR1 and CDR2: MNHEY and SVGAGI. CDR3 size: 15 residues. The CDR3 sequence is CASTLRGSPGNTIYF. The CDR3 nucleotides read TGTGCCAGCACCCTCCGGGGGTCGCCTGGAAACACCATATATTTT.

The chain has TRBV29-1 and TRBJ1-1; no clear D gene. V shed 4 bases and J shed 0 bases, with 9 bases lying between them. The CDR3 spans 13 residues. Germline CDR1 SQVTM, CDR2 ANQGSEA. CDR3 nucleotide sequence: TGCAGCGTTGTAAGGAGCATGAACACTGAAGCTTTCTTT. Translating gives CSVVRSMNTEAFF.

The chain carries TRBV2 and TRBJ2-1; D may be TRBD2 (6 bases). This CDR3 contains 15 residues. In germline, CDR1 is SNHLY, CDR2 FYNNEI. Trimming took off 3 bases at V and 3 bases at J, with 12 bases between the two ends. The CDR3 reads CASSDPGELYNEQFF. The CDR3, as DNA: TGTGCCAGCAGTGATCCGGGGGAGCTCTACAATGAGCAGTTCTTC.

V usage is TRBV28 and J usage is TRBJ1-2; no reliable D call. Germline V gene lookup returns CDR1 MDHEN and CDR2 SYDVKM. Trimming took 6 bases from V and 8 from J, leaving 19 bases between them. The CDR3 totals 14 residues. The CDR3 DNA follows: TGTGCCAGCAGCCGGGCCCTAGAGCGGGTGGGCTACACCTTC. Protein sequence: CASSRALERVGYTF.

This clone was detected once. The V and J genes are TRBV5-6 and TRBJ1-2, with 7 bases aligning to TRBD1. V shed 3 bases, J shed 5 bases, and the junction held 4 bases outside the gene matches. The CDR3 spans 13 residues. Germline V lookup: CDR1 SGHDT, CDR2 YYEEEE. The CDR3 nucleotides read TGTGCCAGCAGCTACCGGGACAGTTATGGCTACACCTTC. Its protein product is CASSYRDSYGYTF.

The rearrangement uses TRBV18 and TRBJ2-4, with 9 bases that match TRBD1. Per germline, CDR1 KGHSH and CDR2 LQKENI. The CDR3 extends over 17 amino acids. V dropped 6 bases and J dropped 0; count of bases not matched to a gene: 9. CDR3 coding DNA: TGTGCCAGCTCGCCGGGACAGGGATACTTAGCCAAAAACATTCAGTACTTC. Its translation is CASSPGQGYLAKNIQYF.

The rearrangement uses TRBV5-6 and TRBJ2-7, with 9 bases lining up with TRBD2. V shed 1 base and J 5 bases; nucleotides not matched to a gene: 10. Per germline, CDR1 SGHDT and CDR2 YYEEEE. The CDR3 runs to 16 residues. The CDR3 is CASSLIGTSFFHEQYF. The CDR3 DNA sequence: TGTGCCAGCAGCTTGATAGGGACTAGCTTCTTCCACGAGCAGTACTTC.

The CDR3 region is CAWRGDSLNYGYTF. The CDR3 region has the DNA TGTGCCTGGAGAGGGGACAGCCTAAACTATGGCTACACCTTC. The chain links TRBV30 to TRBJ1-2, with 7 bases fitting TRBD1. The CDR3 runs to 14 residues. Germline CDR1 reads GTSNPN; CDR2 reads SVGIG (reference sequence). Trimming cost V 3 bases and J 2 bases; bases outside gene matches: 6.

The chain uses TRBV18 and TRBJ1-1; 9 bases are shared with TRBD1. The CDR3 length is 13 residues. In germline, CDR1 is KGHSH, CDR2 LQKENI. V lost 4 bases, J lost 6 bases, and 3 bases stayed unmatched. DNA of the CDR3: TGTGCCAGCTCACTGGACAGGGGAGCTGAAGCTTTCTTT. It encodes CASSLDRGAEAFF.

The rearrangement joins TRBV11-3 to TRBJ2-1; 8 bases are shared with TRBD2. V lost 5 bases and J lost 6; bases outside the gene matches: 12. There are 16 residues in the CDR3. The germline CDR1 and CDR2 sequences are SGHNT and YENEEA. Here the CDR3 reads CASSKSLGGGFNEQFF. In nucleotides, the CDR3 is TGTGCCAGCAGCAAAAGCCTCGGGGGGGGCTTCAATGAGCAGTTCTTC.

The chain uses TRBV7-2 and TRBJ1-1; D gene ambiguous. V was pared by 2 bases and J by 5 bases, with 9 bases between. This CDR3 is built from 13 residues. Germline assignment: CDR1 SGHTA and CDR2 FQGNSA. CDR3 loop: CASSLLGRTEAFF. CDR3 nucleotide sequence: TGTGCCAGCAGCTTACTGGGGAGGACTGAAGCTTTCTTT.

This clone came up once. The gene calls are TRBV5-1 and TRBJ2-5, with 7 bases lining up with TRBD1. Germline CDR1 and CDR2: SGHRS and YFSETQ. The CDR3 runs 15 residues. J gave up 3 bases and V 5 bases, and 10 bases lay outside the gene matches. This CDR3 is CASRPTGLSEETQYF. As DNA, the CDR3 is TGCGCCAGCAGACCGACAGGGCTTTCTGAAGAGACCCAGTACTTC.

The J gene is TRBJ1-2, the V gene TRBV2; TRBD1 aligns across 9 bases. Germline V gene data show CDR1 as SNHLY and CDR2 as FYNNEI. Trimming took 0 bases from V and 6 from J; bases not matched to a gene: 5. The CDR3 is 15 residues long. The CDR3 sequence: CASSEAGTGSDGYTF. The CDR3 nucleotides are TGTGCCAGCAGTGAAGCCGGGACAGGGTCGGATGGCTACACCTTC.

The chain couples TRBV6-2 or TRBV6-3 to TRBJ2-4, with TRBD2 matching over 9 bases. The germline V gene encodes CDR1 MNHEY and CDR2 SVGEGT. This CDR3 is built from 15 residues. The V segment lost 2 bases and the J segment 8 bases; nucleotides outside the gene matches: 7. In DNA form, the CDR3 reads TGTGCCAGCAGTTACGACGCGGGGGGGATGGACATTCAGTACTTC. Protein sequence: CASSYDAGGMDIQYF.

The CDR3 sequence is CSASVDTQYF. Written as DNA, the CDR3 is TGCAGTGCTTCGGTAGATACGCAGTATTTT. The V and J genes are TRBV20-1 and TRBJ2-3; D is undetermined. Trimming shortened V by 5 bases and J by 5 bases, and 5 bases separated the two germline ends. CDR3 length: 10 amino acids. The V gene's germline CDR1 is DFQATT and CDR2 SNEGSKA (reference sequence).

The chain has TRBV30 and TRBJ2-3; 7 bases are a match to TRBD2. Germline values: CDR1 GTSNPN, CDR2 SVGIG (reference sequence). CDR3 size: 12 residues. With V trimmed by 5 bases and J by 4 bases, 3 bases remained unmatched. DNA for the CDR3: TGTGCCTGGGTCACTAGCGCAGATACGCAGTATTTT. This sequence encodes CAWVTSADTQYF.

This clone was counted once. The chain recombines TRBV3-1 (or the pseudogene TRBV3-2) with TRBJ2-5; TRBD2 is a possible D gene (5 bases). The CDR3 length is 12 residues. Germline CDR1 is LGHDT and CDR2 is YNNKEL (reference sequence). Trimming pared 0 bases from V and 9 bases from J, leaving 8 bases between. The DNA for the CDR3 is TGTGCCAGCAGCCAAGATCGCGGGTCCCAGTACTTC. This gives the protein CASSQDRGSQYF.